This TCR beta chain was identified during a study of cytomegalovirus exposure and HLA in healthy donors (dated by TCRdb to 2017 to 2019). Looking at the study overall: In an earlier analysis of 550 to 750 of the donors, about 270 Gb of sequence data and 90 million to 130 million unique TCR beta sequences from about 179 million T cells were reported. An early release covering some 640 HLA-typed donors comprised about 310 gigabases of sequencing data and around 86 million unique TCR sequences. Of the roughly 400 genotyped donors, about 84% fell in the genetic ancestry cluster associated with self-reported Caucasian donors. The aim of the study was to test whether cataloging public T cell receptors could identify signatures of past pathogen exposure. The study used immunosequencing to profile the T cell repertoires of several hundred subjects and linked those repertoires to cytomegalovirus serostatus. Besides the first cohort of around 700 subjects, a separate validation cohort made up of 120 different subjects was used. To predict cytomegalovirus infection status, the study brought together high-throughput TCR immunosequencing, statistical association of individual TCRs with disease status, and machine learning. A later analysis re-examined previously published TCR beta repertoires from about 700 donors and added high-resolution HLA genotyping to investigate patterns of TCR occurrence. Rather than drawing on any new phenotypic data, the later analysis identified candidate immune exposures from TCR beta sequences and the way those sequences occurred across donors. An earlier analysis of around 540 of the donors applied high-throughput TCR beta sequencing to assess whether each TCR beta V gene segment acted as functional or pseudogenic. Alongside the repertoire data, information on donor age, sex, ethnicity and CMV serostatus was compiled. A later genetic analysis took genome-wide SNP genotypes for about 65% of the roughly 670 donors and used that subset as a discovery cohort. Every repertoire in the discovery cohort had been generated on one and the same sequencing platform. Class I and class II HLA loci were covered by the typing at four-digit resolution. Typing coverage differed by locus: A, B, C, DRB1 and DQB1 were typed in roughly 620-630 donors, DQA1 in 522, DPA1 in around 610, and DPB1 in 400 to 490. Roughly 5 DR-DQ haplotypes were handled as single units for association and clustering because linkage in the cohort was strong. Among some 410 genotyped donors of the cohort, an average of approximately 240,000 unique TCR beta nucleotide sequences was sequenced per donor, of which 15% to 20% were non-productive.

Study-wide conclusions, independent of this receptor: The earlier analysis of 587 of the donors excluded some 15 rarely observed V segments, including chromosome 9 orphons, because counts were too low. Linkage disequilibrium might explain the correlated functional status among segregating V segments, but an unknown experimental factor could not be excluded. According to a later analysis, TCR association rates differed among HLA loci, with DRB1 alleles showing the most associated TCRs and HLA-C alleles showing the fewest. A later analysis found that HLA-associated TCR beta chains were more clonally expanded and had lower generation probabilities than equally common non-associated chains. In vitro tests confirmed that a few of the cytomegalovirus-associated TCR beta chains recognize cytomegalovirus antigens. The study gave a list of 150 to 200 TCR beta chains associated with cytomegalovirus. Only TCR beta chains were sequenced in this cohort, and the absence of alpha or paired-chain data limited detectable features. Several of the top co-occurrence clusters appeared to be linked to parvovirus B19, influenza, CMV and Epstein-Barr virus, according to a later analysis. Some IMGT-functional V segments, including TRBV6-2 and TRBV6-3, could not be distinguished by the 87-base-pair reads and were therefore excluded. A later analysis associated about 17,000 TCR beta sequences with specific HLA alleles at a false discovery rate of 0.05. In a later genetic analysis, a missense DCLRE1C variant was associated with V-gene and J-gene trimming of TCR beta chains, and the association was replicated in an independent cohort. In a later analysis, most CMV-associated TCR beta chains were found to appear HLA-restricted, with HLA associations seemingly driven largely by CMV exposure. The presence/absence analyses assumed that sequencing depth was roughly uniform across donors, and that assumption may not be true. In both the original and validation cohorts, the classifier was reported to diagnose cytomegalovirus status with high specificity and sensitivity. A further reported finding was that TCR beta sequences accurately predicted the HLA-A and HLA-B alleles for most subjects in the first cohort. HLA typing was unavailable for some donors at each locus, so association tests used only the typed subset. When HLA alleles, especially DR and DQ, strongly co-occurred, TCR associations were difficult to assign to individual alleles. The only immune exposure information available for the cohort was CMV serostatus. Across donors, most TCR sequences were observed very rarely, whereas some public TCRs were present in many individuals. The authors suggested that the approach could potentially be generalized to other disease states and immunological phenotypes. In an earlier analysis of about 540 of the donors, most TCR beta V segments were observed in productive rearrangements about 90% or about 30% of the time, broadly matching IMGT annotations. A later genetic analysis reported fewer N-insertions in productive TCRs among donors in an Asian-associated ancestry cluster than the approximately 700-donor mean. A cluster of highly shared sequence variants was judged likely to be a technical artifact of the sequencing pipeline.

Concerning this clone itself: Its antigen is currently not known. Base qualities are not provided; no much larger clone lies one nucleotide away.

Based on the germline V gene (reference sequence), the CDR1 and CDR2 sequences are MNHEY and SMNVEV. Inclusive of the bounding cysteine and phenylalanine, the CDR3 is 13 residues long. The CDR3 DNA has 39 bases and is translated from base 1. The cohort was made up of under 800 healthy bone marrow donors. At the time of sampling, all cohort members were nominally healthy, though unrecorded immune exposures were likely present. The donor was CMV seropositive and belonged to the group of about 290 seropositive cohort members. Every donor gave a peripheral blood sample, and the peripheral blood mononuclear cells from that sample were used for TCR beta sequencing. The Qiagen DNeasy Blood Extraction Kit was used to extract genomic DNA from the blood cell samples. Library method: the immunoSEQ multiplex PCR assay. For the multiplex PCR, a mixture combining 60 forward primers for TCR Vbeta segments and 13 reverse primers for TCR Jbeta segments was used. A multiplex PCR assay on genomic DNA amplified the CDR3 region of rearranged TCR beta genes. Amplified TCR beta libraries were sequenced as 87-base-pair reads on the Illumina HiSeq System. The authors' pipeline ran thus. In a later analysis, tens of millions of unique TCR beta chains were counted across the 650 to 750 repertoires, and around 10 million of these chains were shared by at least two donors. A nearest-neighbor algorithm error-corrected the raw reads and collapsed the reads into unique sequences, merging closely related sequences to remove PCR and sequencing errors. CDR3 sequences were aligned to IMGT reference sequences to assign V, D and J gene segments. For a sequence to be retained, a match of at least six nucleotides to both a V gene segment and a J gene segment was required. Rearrangements were classified as productive when the CDR3 lacked stop codons and remained in frame with V and J, and all other rearrangements were classified as non-productive. Following IMGT convention, CDR3 was defined as the stretch from the second conserved V-encoded cysteine to the conserved J-encoded phenylalanine. In an earlier analysis of roughly 580 of the donors, sequences lacking an unambiguous match to a single V gene segment were excluded. An earlier analysis of fewer than 750 of the donors classified V segments as functional when productive rearrangements were above 56.7% and as segregating when the standard deviation between donors was above 5%. A statistical classification framework was built for diagnosing cytomegalovirus status from the catalog of TCR beta chain sequences. V and J gene assignment, in a later analysis, came from comparing TCR nucleotide sequences with IMGT/GENE-DB human TR gene sequences. The TCRdist pipeline was used in a later analysis to assign CDR3 sequences and most-parsimonious VDJ recombination scenarios. In a later analysis, every TCR beta chain was defined by the combination of its CDR3 amino acid sequence and its V-gene family, and reads without a unique V-gene family were dropped. To address suspected cross-contamination and a sequencing artifact, a later analysis removed some 620 highly shared, low-generation-probability nucleotide sequences. A later analysis calculated a clonal expansion index for each public chain from normalized within-repertoire ranks of inferred template counts. In a later analysis, generation probabilities were computed using a VDJ recombination model fitted to out-of-frame rearrangements, and the results were checked against IGoR. Hypergeometric tests were used in a later analysis to score TCR-TCR, TCR-HLA and TCR-CMV co-occurrence, with a repertoire-size bias correction applied to the TCR pairs. False discovery rates were estimated in a later analysis by permuting HLA or CMV assignments 20 times. In a later analysis, co-occurring TCRs were grouped using DBSCAN, and TCRdist sequence similarity was added for clustering within HLA-allele-positive subsets. For co-occurrence clustering, repertoires with fewer than 30,000 or more than 120,000 public chains were excluded, along with four or five repertoires with anomalous nucleotide sharing. The table comes from immuneACCESS by way of TCRdb, which keeps in-frame sequences with V and J called. Part of the clones is missing from these tables; in studies checked, under half for an unresolved V gene and the rest for unknown reasons. V, J and clone size are taken as reported in that table, and D and trimming were inferred from the DNA itself. Here the sample has some 120,000 clones; approximately 80% occur a single time. About 13% of the sample is held by the ten biggest clonotypes.

This clonotype was sampled from a woman aged 40 to 49 in good health and CMV-seropositive. The sequence joins TRBV27 to TRBJ2-5, with the D gene too uncertain to name. The J call is in doubt because the DNA end fits TRBJ2-7 better. Sequenced material: PBMCs. At the DNA level, the sequence is TGTGCCAGCAGTTTATCACGATCCTACGAGCAGTACTTC. It is translated as CASSLSRSYEQYF.